This T cell receptor beta chain was identified during a study of response to subunit inactivated influenza vaccine. General study points: Every seasonal influenza vaccination brings in few new T cells, the authors suggested.

About this clonotype itself: Its matching antigen is unknown.

The CDR3 totals 14 residues. V lost 5 bases to trimming and J lost 2 bases; unmatched junction nucleotides: 6. Germline V lookup: CDR1 DFQATT, CDR2 SNEGSKA (reference sequence). Using its own MiXCR run on the RT-PCR reads, TCRdb lists one record per CDR3 protein. This table holds over 450,000 distinct CDR3 sequences, 10% to 15% found once. The chain combines TRBV20-1 with TRBJ1-5, with 7 bases lining up with TRBD1. Sequenced material: PBMCs from blood, taken roughly 46 days after vaccination. This sequence originates from a man between 45 and 60 years old who received an inactivated influenza vaccine. CDR3 amino acids: CSAVQGLGNQPQHF. DNA of the CDR3: TGCAGTGCTGTACAGGGGTTAGGCAATCAGCCCCAGCATTTT.